The 30 T cell receptor beta chains in this list originate from one sample, sequenced in a study of response to subunit inactivated influenza vaccine. In TCRdb, the RT-PCR reads were re-called with MiXCR into one record per CDR3 protein. The repertoire holds some 640,000 distinct CDR3 sequences, with approximately 13% as singletons. The sequencing used PBMCs from blood, collected 14 to 15 days before vaccination. The source is a man in his fifties or sixties who received an inactivated influenza vaccine.

V and J are TRBV20-1 and TRBJ1-4, with D possibly matching TRBD1 (6 bases). The CDR3 totals 15 residues. Deletions cut 2 bases from V and 13 bases from J, with 23 bases between. Germline V gives CDR1 DFQATT, CDR2 SNEGSKA (reference sequence). Here the CDR3 DNA reads TGCAGTGCTAGACCCCCGAGTGGACAGTTTCTAAGACTGTTTTTT. Translation: CSARPPSGQFLRLFF.

This clonotype was observed once. The rearrangement links TRBV10-1 to TRBJ2-7; 7 bases match TRBD2. The length of the CDR3 is 16 residues. V gave up 3 bases and J gave up 6 bases; unmatched junction bases: 14. From germline, CDR1 is WNHNN and CDR2 SYGVQD (reference sequence). As DNA, the CDR3 is TGCGCCAGCAGTGAAGGCGCGCGGGAGCAGTTGGGCGAGCAGTACTTC. Translating gives CASSEGAREQLGEQYF.

The rearrangement links TRBV6-1 to TRBJ2-7; a possible D gene is TRBD1 (5 bases). The V and J ends lost 3 bases and 3 bases respectively, with 24 bases between them. The CDR3 spans 18 residues. Germline V gives CDR1 MNHNS, CDR2 SASEGT. The CDR3 DNA is TGTGCCAGCAGTGACGCTGTGAGTAGGGGCCACCCCGACTACGAGCAGTACTTC. It specifies CASSDAVSRGHPDYEQYF.

The CDR3 DNA reads TGCGCCAGCAGCCAAGATCAGCGAGACTTCTACGAGCAGTACTTC. Its protein is CASSQDQRDFYEQYF. The V and J genes are TRBV4-1 and TRBJ2-7; D unclear. CDR3 length: 15 amino acids. Germline CDR1 MGHRA, CDR2 YSYEKL. V was pared by 0 bases and J by 3 bases, with 12 bases between.

J is TRBJ2-3 and V is TRBV29-1; tentative D call: TRBD2 (6 bases). The CDR3 has 13 amino acids. Trimming shortened V by 4 bases and J by 4 bases, and 12 bases separated the two germline ends. Germline-derived CDR1 and CDR2 are SQVTM and ANQGSEA. CDR3 residues: CSVAGVGADTQYF. CDR3 DNA sequence: TGCAGCGTTGCGGGGGTTGGTGCAGATACGCAGTATTTT.

This clonotype was detected only a few times. V usage is TRBV7-3 and J usage is TRBJ2-2, with D hard to call. From germline, CDR1 is SGHTA and CDR2 FQGTGA. V lost 4 bases and J lost 6, with 12 bases in between. The CDR3 has 14 residues. CDR3 sequence reads: CASSSAPSAGELFF. DNA of the CDR3: TGTGCCAGCAGCTCCGCGCCTTCTGCCGGGGAGCTGTTTTTT. The variable domain in full, with the rest retrieved from reference TRBV7-3 and TRBJ2-2, is GAGVSQTPSNKVTEKGKYVELRCDPISGHTALYWYRQSLGQGPEFLIYFQGTGAADDSGLPNDRFFAVRPEGSVSTLKIQRTERGDSAVYLCASSSAPSAGELFFGEGSRLTVL.

This clonotype has a handful of counts. This sequence joins TRBV11-2 and TRBJ2-7, with 8 nucleotides matching TRBD2. Trimming took 1 base from V and 5 from J; bases not matched to a gene: 7. CDR1 SGHAT and CDR2 FQNNGV come from the germline V gene. The CDR3 sequence is 15 residues long. The CDR3, as DNA: TGTGCCAGCAGCTTAGTGCGGGGGGCGTACAACGAGCAGTACTTC. This sequence encodes CASSLVRGAYNEQYF.

The sample holds one count of this clonotype. The chain links TRBV12-3 or TRBV12-4 to TRBJ2-7; D is unresolved. The germline V and J ends were trimmed by 8 bases and 2 bases, with 10 bases remaining between them. The length of the CDR3 is 12 residues. The CDR3 DNA is TGTGCCAGCGCGACGGTCACCTACGAGCAGTACTTC. This translates into CASATVTYEQYF.

This clonotype was seen a few times. V usage is TRBV14 and J usage is TRBJ1-5; D might be TRBD1 (6 bases). The germline V gene encodes CDR1 SGHDN and CDR2 FVKESK. The CDR3 sequence is 15 residues long. The V end lost 1 base, the J end lost 6 bases, and 13 bases lay between the germline ends. The CDR3 bases are TGTGCCAGCAGCCAAGGAGGGGGGGGTCTTCAGCCCCAGCATTTT. This encodes CASSQGGGGLQPQHF.

Worth noting for this clonotype: One end of the junction is discordant with germline, which a read error may explain. The chain carries TRBV6-5 and TRBJ2-6; TRBD2 aligns across 9 bases. The germline CDR1 and CDR2 sequences are MNHEY and SVGAGI. The length of the CDR3 is 18 residues. The CDR3 nucleotides are TGTGCCAGCAGTTACTCTGCGGGAGGGCTACCTGGGGCCAACGTCCCGACTTTC. This codes for CASSYSAGGLPGANVPTF.

In its sample, this clonotype was seen a few times. The V and J genes are TRBV24-1 and TRBJ2-1; the match to TRBD1 covers 7 bases. The CDR3 covers 15 residues. Germline CDR1 and CDR2: KGHDR and SFDVKD. The trim removed 4 bases at V and 6 bases at J, leaving 8 bases unmatched. The CDR3, as DNA: TGTGCCACCAGTGACGCAGACAGGGTGGGCAATGAGCAGTTCTTC. Protein: CATSDADRVGNEQFF.

This clonotype was counted a few times. V and J are TRBV15 and TRBJ2-7; D gene ambiguous. CDR1 is LNHNV, CDR2 YYDKDF, per germline (reference sequence). The germline V and J ends were trimmed by 1 base and 1 base, with 5 bases remaining between them. The CDR3 runs 13 residues. The CDR3, as DNA: TGTGCCACCAGCAGAGTAGAATCCTACGAGCAGTACTTC. Protein product: CATSRVESYEQYF. Together with reference TRBV15 and TRBJ2-7, the CDR3 gives the full variable domain: DAMVIQNPRYQVTQFGKPVTLSCSQTLNHNVMYWYQQKSSQAPKLLFHYYDKDFNNEADTPDNFQSRRPNTSFCFLDIRSPGLGDTAMYLCATSRVESYEQYFGPGTRLTVT.

This clonotype was picked up many times. The rearrangement joins TRBV29-1 to TRBJ2-5, with 11 bases aligning to TRBD1. There are 14 residues in the CDR3. CDR1 and CDR2 from the germline V gene are SQVTM and ANQGSEA. Trimming removed 6 bases from V and 4 bases from J; junction bases left unmatched: 7. The CDR3 loop reads CSVARTGGGETQYF. CDR3 DNA sequence: TGCAGCGTCGCCCGGACAGGGGGCGGAGAGACCCAGTACTTC. The full variable domain, rest sourced from reference TRBV29-1 and TRBJ2-5, is SAVISQKPSRDICQRGTSLTIQCQVDSQVTMMFWYRQQPGQSLTLIATANQGSEATYESGFVIDKFPISRPNLTFSTLTVSNMSPEDSSIYLCSVARTGGGETQYFGPGTRLLVL.

This clonotype was detected only a few times. J is TRBJ2-1 and V is TRBV29-1; tentative D call: TRBD1 (6 bases). V was trimmed by 4 bases and J by 3 bases, leaving 13 bases between them. The CDR3 is 14 residues long. CDR1 is SQVTM and CDR2 is ANQGSEA in the germline V gene. CDR3 sequence: CSVGDRSIYNEQFF. Written as DNA, the CDR3 is TGCAGCGTTGGTGACAGGTCAATCTACAATGAGCAGTTCTTC.

This clonotype occurred a few times. V gene TRBV20-1 combines with J gene TRBJ2-4; 9 bases line up with TRBD1. The CDR3 length is 14 residues. Looked up from germline, CDR1 is DFQATT and CDR2 is SNEGSKA (reference sequence). V shed 2 bases, J shed 7 bases, and the junction held 6 bases outside the gene matches. CDR3: CSARSGTGMNIQYF. CDR3 nucleotides: TGCAGTGCTAGATCCGGGACAGGGATGAACATTCAGTACTTC.

The chain recombines TRBV1 with TRBJ2-3; the D call of TRBD2 is as the table states it, not checked on the DNA. TRBV1 is listed as a pseudogene. This CDR3 is 20 amino acids long. DNA of the CDR3: TGCACCAGCAGCCAAGATATCACTAGCGGGAGGGGCCCCCGGGCAGATACGCAGTATTTT. It specifies CTSSQDITSGRGPRADTQYF.

The V gene is TRBV5-6, the J gene TRBJ2-3; 7 nucleotides line up with TRBD1. Germline CDR1 and CDR2: SGHDT and YYEEEE. This CDR3 is 16 amino acids long. The V and J ends lost 4 bases and 0 bases, in that order; junction bases with no gene match: 8. CDR3 loop: CASSADRSTSTDTQYF. The CDR3 DNA reads as TGTGCCAGCAGCGCGGACAGGAGCACTAGCACAGATACGCAGTATTTT.

The chain combines TRBV19 with TRBJ1-2, with TRBD1 as a possible D gene (6 bases). The V end lost 4 bases, the J end lost 1 base, and 13 bases lay between the germline ends. There are 15 residues in the CDR3. The V gene's germline CDR1 is LNHDA and CDR2 SQIVND (reference sequence). The CDR3 DNA sequence: TGTGCCAGTAGTACGCCAGGGGAACTTAACTATGGCTACACCTTC. As protein: CASSTPGELNYGYTF.

This clonotype was seen a handful of times. V usage is TRBV29-1 and J usage is TRBJ1-1; 12 bases are a match to TRBD1. CDR3 length: 14 residues. J was trimmed by 5 bases and V by 1 base; bases with no gene match: 2. Per germline, CDR1 SQVTM and CDR2 ANQGSEA. As DNA, the CDR3 is TGCAGCGTTGAAGTGGGACAGGGGGCTACTGAAGCTTTCTTT. Encoded protein: CSVEVGQGATEAFF.

Only a few counts were recorded for this clonotype. The chain employs TRBV29-1 and TRBJ1-1; D may be TRBD1 (5 bases). This CDR3 spans 12 amino acids. Germline lookup yields CDR1 SQVTM and CDR2 ANQGSEA. The ends were cut back, 6 bases at V and 6 bases at J, with 14 bases in the middle. CDR3 residues: CSVPNPGPEAFF. The CDR3 bases are TGCAGCGTCCCCAACCCGGGGCCTGAAGCTTTCTTT.

V is TRBV4-3 and J is TRBJ2-3, with D unresolved. The ends were cut back, 1 base at V and 4 bases at J, with 12 bases in the middle. CDR1 LGHNA and CDR2 YSLEER come from the germline V gene. The CDR3 extends over 15 amino acids. The CDR3 bases are TGCGCCAGCAGCCAAGTGGGCTTCTCGGCAGATACGCAGTATTTT. Protein product: CASSQVGFSADTQYF.

This chain connects TRBV6-1 to TRBJ2-7, with D maybe TRBD2 (6 bases). CDR3 length equals 17 residues. Trimming stripped 3 bases from V and 4 bases from J, with 22 bases between. The germline CDR1 and CDR2 sequences are MNHNS and SASEGT. The CDR3 is CASSDRSLAGRKYEQYF. The CDR3 DNA follows: TGTGCCAGCAGTGATCGGTCCCTGGCAGGGAGGAAGTACGAGCAGTACTTC.

J is TRBJ2-1 and V is TRBV20-1; tentative D call: TRBD1 (6 bases). The CDR3 is made up of 15 amino acids. V was cut by 2 bases and J by 4 bases, with 15 bases left in between. The germline V gene encodes CDR1 DFQATT and CDR2 SNEGSKA (reference sequence). For the CDR3, the DNA is TGCAGTGCTAGACCCCAGACAGGAGTTTACAATGAGCAGTTCTTC. It specifies CSARPQTGVYNEQFF.

The rearrangement joins TRBV9 to TRBJ1-6, with 7 bases matching TRBD1. CDR3 length: 15 residues. The V and J ends lost 3 bases and 12 bases, in that order; junction bases with no gene match: 12. The germline CDR1 and CDR2 sequences are SGDLS and YYNGEE. The CDR3 spells CASSATGQAKVPLHF. The CDR3 DNA sequence: TGTGCCAGCAGCGCCACCGGACAGGCCAAAGTACCCCTCCACTTT.

The chain has TRBV5-1 and TRBJ1-2; D gene ambiguous. From germline, CDR1 is SGHRS and CDR2 YFSETQ. The CDR3 is 12 amino acids. Trimming took 0 bases from V and 8 from J, leaving 8 bases between them. This chain's CDR3 is CASSLEREGYTF. The CDR3 DNA reads TGCGCCAGCAGCTTGGAACGGGAGGGCTACACCTTC.

V is TRBV5-1 and J is TRBJ2-2; D perhaps matches TRBD1 (5 bases). With 1 base removed from V and 2 bases from J, the gap between germline ends came to 9 bases. Germline-derived CDR1 and CDR2 are SGHRS and YFSETQ. The CDR3 totals 15 residues. CDR3 DNA: TGCGCCAGCAGCTTGAGTCAGGGAAACACCGGGGAGCTGTTTTTT. Protein sequence: CASSLSQGNTGELFF.

This clonotype has only a few counts. J is TRBJ1-3 and V is TRBV27, with D unclear. The CDR3 covers 16 residues. Per the germline V gene, CDR1 is MNHEY and CDR2 is SMNVEV (reference sequence). V was pared by 5 bases and J by 2 bases, with 16 bases between. CDR3 region: CASSLPGGVTGNTIYF. The CDR3 DNA reads TGTGCCAGCAGTCTCCCCGGTGGGGTCACTGGAAACACCATATATTTT.

The CDR3 DNA follows: TGTGCCAGCAGCCCATGGGGGTATGGCTACACCTTC. It translates to CASSPWGYGYTF. V usage is TRBV5-6 and J usage is TRBJ1-2; perhaps TRBD1 as D (5 bases). The CDR3 sequence is 12 residues long. Germline CDR1 and CDR2: SGHDT and YYEEEE. Deletions cut 4 bases from V and 5 bases from J, with 9 bases between.

This clonotype was counted between two and nine times. The chain combines TRBV4-3 with TRBJ2-5; D not certain. CDR1 and CDR2 from the germline V gene are LGHNA and YSLEER. The CDR3 sequence is 13 residues long. V was trimmed by 0 bases and J by 7 bases, leaving 9 bases between them. CDR3 sequence: CASSQELPWTQYF. The CDR3 coding sequence is TGCGCCAGCAGCCAAGAGTTACCGTGGACCCAGTACTTC.

This clonotype was found a few times. This rearrangement joins TRBV4-3 to TRBJ2-3; TRBD1 is a possible D gene (6 bases). V lost 4 bases to trimming and J lost 1 base, with 15 bases between them. Germline-derived CDR1 and CDR2 are LGHNA and YSLEER. This CDR3 has 16 amino acids. The CDR3 DNA sequence: TGCGCCAGCAGCCTCGAACGTTCAGGGGGCACAGATACGCAGTATTTT. Residues: CASSLERSGGTDTQYF.